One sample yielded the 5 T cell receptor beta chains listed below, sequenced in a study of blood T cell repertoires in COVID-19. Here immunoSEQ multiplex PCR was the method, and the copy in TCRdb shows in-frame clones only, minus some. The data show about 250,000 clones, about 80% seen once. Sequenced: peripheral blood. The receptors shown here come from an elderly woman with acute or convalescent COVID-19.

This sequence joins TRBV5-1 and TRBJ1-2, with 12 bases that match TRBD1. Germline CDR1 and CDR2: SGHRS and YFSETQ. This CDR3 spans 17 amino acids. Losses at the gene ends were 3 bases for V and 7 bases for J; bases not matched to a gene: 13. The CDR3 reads CASSSAELGQGARGYTF. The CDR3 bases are TGCGCCAGCAGCTCTGCCGAGCTGGGACAGGGGGCGCGTGGCTACACCTTC.

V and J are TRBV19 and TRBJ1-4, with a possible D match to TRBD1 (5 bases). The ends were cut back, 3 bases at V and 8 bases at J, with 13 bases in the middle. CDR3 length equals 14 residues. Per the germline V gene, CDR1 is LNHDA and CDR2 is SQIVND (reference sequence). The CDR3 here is CASSIGAGREKLFF. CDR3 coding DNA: TGTGCCAGTAGTATCGGCGCAGGGCGGGAAAAACTGTTTTTT.

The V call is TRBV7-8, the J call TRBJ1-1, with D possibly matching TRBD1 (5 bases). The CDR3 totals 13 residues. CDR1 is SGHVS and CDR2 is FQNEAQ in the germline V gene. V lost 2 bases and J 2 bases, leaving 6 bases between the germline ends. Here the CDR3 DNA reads TGTGCCAGCAGCTTACAGGGAAACACTGAAGCTTTCTTT. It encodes CASSLQGNTEAFF.

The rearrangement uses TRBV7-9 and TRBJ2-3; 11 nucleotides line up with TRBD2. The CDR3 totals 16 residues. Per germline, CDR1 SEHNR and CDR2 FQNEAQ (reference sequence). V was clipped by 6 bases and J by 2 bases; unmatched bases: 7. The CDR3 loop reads CASRRSGGAITDTQYF. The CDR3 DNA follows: TGTGCCAGCAGGCGTAGCGGGGGGGCGATCACAGATACGCAGTATTTT.

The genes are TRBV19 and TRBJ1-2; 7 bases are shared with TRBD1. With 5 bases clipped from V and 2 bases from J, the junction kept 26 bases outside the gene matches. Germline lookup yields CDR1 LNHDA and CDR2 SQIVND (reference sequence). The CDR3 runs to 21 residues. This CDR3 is CASSPITYTIRDSLTNYGYTF. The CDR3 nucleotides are TGTGCCAGTAGTCCGATTACTTACACCATCAGGGACAGTCTAACGAACTATGGCTACACCTTC.